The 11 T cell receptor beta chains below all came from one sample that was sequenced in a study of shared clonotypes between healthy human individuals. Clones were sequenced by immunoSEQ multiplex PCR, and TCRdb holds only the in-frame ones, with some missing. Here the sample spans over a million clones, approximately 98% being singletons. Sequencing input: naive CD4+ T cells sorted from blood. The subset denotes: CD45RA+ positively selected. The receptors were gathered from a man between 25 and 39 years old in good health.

CDR3: CASSLNSGRASYNEQFF. CDR3 nucleotide sequence: TGCGCCAGCAGCTTGAACAGCGGGAGGGCCTCCTACAATGAGCAGTTCTTC. The chain links TRBV5-1 to TRBJ2-1; 10 bases match TRBD2. In germline, CDR1 is SGHRS, CDR2 YFSETQ. V was clipped by 1 base and J by 0 bases; unmatched bases: 4. This CDR3 comprises 17 residues.

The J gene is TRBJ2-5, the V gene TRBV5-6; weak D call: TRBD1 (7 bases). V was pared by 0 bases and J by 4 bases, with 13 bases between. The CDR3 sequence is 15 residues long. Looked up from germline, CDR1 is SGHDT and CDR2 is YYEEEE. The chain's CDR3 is CASSLVYRGGETQYF. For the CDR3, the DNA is TGTGCCAGCAGCTTGGTTTACAGGGGAGGAGAGACCCAGTACTTC.

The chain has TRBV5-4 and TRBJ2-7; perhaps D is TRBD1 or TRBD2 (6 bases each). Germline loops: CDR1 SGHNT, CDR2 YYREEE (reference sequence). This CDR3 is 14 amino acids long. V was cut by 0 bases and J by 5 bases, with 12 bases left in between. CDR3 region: CASSLGRGRHEQYF. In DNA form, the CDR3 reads TGTGCCAGCAGCTTGGGAAGGGGGAGGCACGAGCAGTACTTC. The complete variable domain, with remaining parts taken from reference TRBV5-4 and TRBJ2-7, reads ETGVTQSPTHLIKTRGQQVTLRCSSQSGHNTVSWYQQALGQGPQFIFQYYREEENGRGNFPPRFSGLQFPNYSSELNVNALELDDSALYLCASSLGRGRHEQYFGPGTRLTVT.

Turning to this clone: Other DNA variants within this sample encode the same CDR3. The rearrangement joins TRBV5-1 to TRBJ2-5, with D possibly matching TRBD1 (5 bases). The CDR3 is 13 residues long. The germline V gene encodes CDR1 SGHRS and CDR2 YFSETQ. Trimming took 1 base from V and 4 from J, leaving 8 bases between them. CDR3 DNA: TGCGCCAGCAGCTTGAGGCAGGGAGAGACCCAGTACTTC. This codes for CASSLRQGETQYF. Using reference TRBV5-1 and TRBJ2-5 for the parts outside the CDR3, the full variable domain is KAGVTQTPRYLIKTRGQQVTLSCSPISGHRSVSWYQQTPGQGLQFLFEYFSETQRNKGNFPGRFSGRQFSNSRSEMNVSTLELGDSALYLCASSLRQGETQYFGPGTRLLVL.

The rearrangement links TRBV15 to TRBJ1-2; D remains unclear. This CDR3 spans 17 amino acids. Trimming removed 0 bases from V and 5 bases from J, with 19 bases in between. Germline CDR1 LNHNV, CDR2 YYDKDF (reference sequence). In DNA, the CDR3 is TGTGCCACCAGCAGAGATCGCCAAGAAGGGTTATTGTATGGCTACACCTTC. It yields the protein CATSRDRQEGLLYGYTF.

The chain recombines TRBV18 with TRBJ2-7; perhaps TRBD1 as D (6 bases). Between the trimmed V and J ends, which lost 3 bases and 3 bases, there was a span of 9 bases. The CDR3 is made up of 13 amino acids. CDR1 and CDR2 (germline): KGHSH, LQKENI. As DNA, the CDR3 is TGTGCCAGCTCACCGTACAGGGACTACGAGCAGTACTTC. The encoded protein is CASSPYRDYEQYF.

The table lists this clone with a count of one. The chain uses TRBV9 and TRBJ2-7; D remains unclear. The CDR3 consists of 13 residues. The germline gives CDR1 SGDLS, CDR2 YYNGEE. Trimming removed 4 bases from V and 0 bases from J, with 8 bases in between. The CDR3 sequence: CASSPDSSYEQYF. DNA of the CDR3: TGTGCCAGCAGCCCAGATAGCTCCTACGAGCAGTACTTC.

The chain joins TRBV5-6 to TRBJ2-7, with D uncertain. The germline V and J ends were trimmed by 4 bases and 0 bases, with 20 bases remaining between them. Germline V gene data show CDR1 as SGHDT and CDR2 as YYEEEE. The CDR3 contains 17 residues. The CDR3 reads CASSPLMIPFSSYEQYF. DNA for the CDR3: TGTGCCAGCAGCCCGCTGATGATCCCTTTTAGCTCCTACGAGCAGTACTTC.

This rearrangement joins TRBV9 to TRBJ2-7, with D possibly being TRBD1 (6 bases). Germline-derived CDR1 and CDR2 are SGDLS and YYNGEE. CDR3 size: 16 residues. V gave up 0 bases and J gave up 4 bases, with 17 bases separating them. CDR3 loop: CASSVGSAGALYEQYF. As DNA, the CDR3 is TGTGCCAGCAGCGTAGGTAGTGCAGGGGCTCTTTACGAGCAGTACTTC.

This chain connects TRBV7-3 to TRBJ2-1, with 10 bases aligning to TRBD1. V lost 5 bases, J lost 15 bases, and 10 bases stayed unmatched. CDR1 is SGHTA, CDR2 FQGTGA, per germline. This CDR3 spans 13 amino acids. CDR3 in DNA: TGTGCCAGCAGCGGACGACAGGGGGCAACCCTGTTCTTC. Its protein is CASSGRQGATLFF.

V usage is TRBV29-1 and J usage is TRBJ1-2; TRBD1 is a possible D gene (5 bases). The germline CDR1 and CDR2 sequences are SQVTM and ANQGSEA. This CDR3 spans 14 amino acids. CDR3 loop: CSAGQGGANYGYTF. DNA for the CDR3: TGCAGTGCTGGGCAGGGAGGAGCTAACTATGGCTACACCTTC.